This passage covers 12 T cell receptor beta chains from one sample sequenced in a study of spatial heterogeneity in lung cancer. TCRdb reprocessed the 5' RACE reads with MiXCR, giving one entry per CDR3 protein. The sample records about 56,000 distinct CDR3 sequences, more than 7% being singletons. The time point: sample taken at primary tumor resection. Researchers sequenced whole RNA taken from tumor, nontumor lung or frozen PBMC without sorting. The source material was PBMCs, sampled at surgery. All receptors come from a female donor with early-stage non-small cell lung cancer.

This chain joins TRBV9 and TRBJ1-6; D is ambiguous. Germline assignment: CDR1 SGDLS and CDR2 YYNGEE. This CDR3 has 17 amino acids. V was clipped by 0 bases and J by 0 bases, with 10 bases between them. CDR3: CASSVAPTSSYNSPLHF. For the CDR3, the DNA is TGTGCCAGCAGCGTAGCTCCGACGAGCTCCTATAATTCACCCCTCCACTTT.

A few counts support this clonotype. The rearrangement joins TRBV28 to TRBJ2-1; TRBD1 agrees at 9 bases. Germline CDR1 and CDR2: MDHEN and SYDVKM. V lost 6 bases and J lost 7; bases outside the gene matches: 10. This CDR3 is built from 15 residues. The CDR3 DNA is TGTGCCAGCAGCTTTTGGACAGGGGTTAGGAATGAGCAGTTCTTC. Translating gives CASSFWTGVRNEQFF.

Many counts were recorded for this clonotype. The gene calls are TRBV7-9 and TRBJ1-5; D remains ambiguous. Germline loops: CDR1 SEHNR, CDR2 FQNEAQ (reference sequence). The CDR3 is 14 amino acids. Between the trimmed V and J ends, which lost 4 bases and 3 bases, there was a span of 10 bases. CDR3: CASSSGGLNQPQHF. For the CDR3, the DNA is TGTGCCAGCAGCTCAGGAGGACTCAATCAGCCCCAGCATTTT. Variable domain in full (rest from reference TRBV7-9 and TRBJ1-5): DTGVSQNPRHKITKRGQNVTFRCDPISEHNRLYWYRQTLGQGPEFLTYFQNEAQLEKSRLLSDRFSAERPKGSFSTLEIQRTEQGDSAMYLCASSSGGLNQPQHFGDGTRLSIL.

This chain connects TRBV6-1 to TRBJ1-5; no reliable D call. Germline values: CDR1 MNHNS, CDR2 SASEGT. The CDR3 loop spans 13 amino acids. V lost 2 bases and J 6 bases, leaving 8 bases between the germline ends. The CDR3 nucleotides read TGTGCCAGCAGTGAACGGCAGGCTCAGCCCCAGCATTTT. It translates to CASSERQAQPQHF.

This clonotype was detected a few times. The rearrangement joins TRBV9 to TRBJ2-2; perhaps TRBD2 as D (5 bases). The CDR3 totals 16 residues. Trimming cost V 2 bases and J 3 bases, with 14 bases left between them. Per germline, CDR1 SGDLS and CDR2 YYNGEE. The CDR3 loop is CASSVSWGADTGELFF. As DNA, the CDR3 is TGTGCCAGCAGCGTCTCTTGGGGAGCGGACACCGGGGAGCTGTTTTTT.

The V call is TRBV28, the J call TRBJ2-1; D gene ambiguous. Looked up from germline, CDR1 is MDHEN and CDR2 is SYDVKM. V was cut by 5 bases and J by 4 bases, with 15 bases left in between. The CDR3 extends over 15 amino acids. This CDR3 is CASSTPLILYNEQFF. For the CDR3, the DNA is TGTGCCAGCAGTACCCCCCTGATCTTGTACAATGAGCAGTTCTTC.

This clonotype was observed many times. The rearrangement links TRBV20-1 to TRBJ2-2; D gene uncertain. In germline, CDR1 is DFQATT, CDR2 SNEGSKA (reference sequence). There are 14 residues in the CDR3. V was cut by 3 bases and J by 1 base, with 9 bases left in between. CDR3 protein: CSARGPMNTGELFF. The CDR3, as DNA: TGCAGTGCTAGGGGCCCTATGAACACCGGGGAGCTGTTTTTT.

This clonotype showed up many times. V usage is TRBV7-9 and J usage is TRBJ1-6; perhaps TRBD1 as D (5 bases). CDR3 size: 17 residues. In germline, CDR1 is SEHNR, CDR2 FQNEAQ (reference sequence). Trimming removed 0 bases at V and 13 bases at J, with 22 bases between. CDR3 residues: CASSLAPFDSDRAPLHF. In nucleotides, the CDR3 is TGTGCCAGCAGCTTAGCCCCATTCGACAGCGATAGGGCTCCCCTCCACTTT.

Only a few counts were recorded for this clonotype. In DNA form, the CDR3 reads TGCGCCAGCAGCTTGGGTTCACAGGCGAAATCCACTGAAGCTTTCTTT. Protein product: CASSLGSQAKSTEAFF. V gene TRBV5-1 combines with J gene TRBJ1-1; D is perhaps TRBD1 (5 bases). CDR1 is SGHRS, CDR2 YFSETQ, per germline. The CDR3 extends over 16 amino acids. The germline V and J ends were trimmed by 0 bases and 4 bases, with 16 bases remaining between them.

This chain joins TRBV6-6 and TRBJ1-4; D perhaps matches TRBD1 (5 bases). Looked up from germline, CDR1 is MNHNY and CDR2 is SVGAGI (reference sequence). The CDR3 consists of 17 residues. Trimming removed 6 bases from V and 0 bases from J, with 17 bases in between. In nucleotides, the CDR3 is TGTGCCAGCAGAACGGGACCCCCTGCGGCAACTAATGAAAAACTGTTTTTT. It is translated as CASRTGPPAATNEKLFF.

The chain recombines TRBV10-3 with TRBJ2-1; the match to TRBD2 covers 9 bases. With V trimmed by 4 bases and J by 7 bases, 5 bases remained unmatched. Germline CDR1 reads ENHRY; CDR2 reads SYGVKD. This CDR3 region has 14 residues. CDR3 residues: CAISGVAGVNEQFF. DNA for the CDR3: TGTGCCATCAGTGGTGTAGCGGGAGTTAATGAGCAGTTCTTC.

This clonotype was seen at least ten times. The chain recombines TRBV20-1 with TRBJ2-2, with TRBD1 matching 7 bases. This CDR3 contains 13 residues. CDR1 is DFQATT and CDR2 is SNEGSKA in the germline V gene (reference sequence). V lost 5 bases, J lost 8 bases, and 8 bases stayed unmatched. The CDR3 reads CSARTGFLGELFF. In DNA, the CDR3 is TGCAGTGCTCGGACAGGTTTTCTTGGGGAGCTGTTTTTT.